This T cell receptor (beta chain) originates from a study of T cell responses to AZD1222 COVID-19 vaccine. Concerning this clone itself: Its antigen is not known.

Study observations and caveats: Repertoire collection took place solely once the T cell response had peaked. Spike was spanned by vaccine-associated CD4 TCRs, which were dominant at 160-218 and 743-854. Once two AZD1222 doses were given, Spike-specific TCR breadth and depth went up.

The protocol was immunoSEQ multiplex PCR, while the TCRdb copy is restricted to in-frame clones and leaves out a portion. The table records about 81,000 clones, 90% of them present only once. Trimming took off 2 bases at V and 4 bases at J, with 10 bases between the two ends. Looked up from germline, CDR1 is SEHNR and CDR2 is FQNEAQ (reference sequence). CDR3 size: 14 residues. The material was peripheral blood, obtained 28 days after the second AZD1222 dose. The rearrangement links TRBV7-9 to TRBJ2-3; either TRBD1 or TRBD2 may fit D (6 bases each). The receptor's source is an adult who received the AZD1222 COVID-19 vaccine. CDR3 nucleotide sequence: TGTGCCAGCAGCTTATCCGGGGGCCCAGATACGCAGTATTTT. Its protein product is CASSLSGGPDTQYF.